These 27 T cell receptor beta chains came from one sample sequenced in a study of shared clonotypes between healthy human individuals. Assay: immunoSEQ multiplex PCR; the TCRdb copy retains only in-frame clones and omits some. The table lists approximately 470,000 clones, more than 75% of them singletons. The material sequenced was PBMCs. The receptor set was obtained from a woman aged 40 to 50 in good health. Some clones in this sample may be carry-over from other donors' samples.

This chain links TRBV7-3 with TRBJ2-1; 9 bases fit TRBD2. J gave up 7 bases and V 3 bases, and 19 bases lay outside the gene matches. The germline V gene has CDR1 SGHTA and CDR2 FQGTGA. The CDR3 totals 19 residues. CDR3 loop: CASSLGTSINGLGFNEQFF. In nucleotides, the CDR3 is TGTGCCAGCAGCTTGGGGACTAGCATAAACGGGTTAGGATTTAATGAGCAGTTCTTC. Variable domain in full (rest from reference TRBV7-3 and TRBJ2-1): GAGVSQTPSNKVTEKGKYVELRCDPISGHTALYWYRQSLGQGPEFLIYFQGTGAADDSGLPNDRFFAVRPEGSVSTLKIQRTERGDSAVYLCASSLGTSINGLGFNEQFFGPGTRLTVL.

The chain recombines TRBV5-1 with TRBJ1-1; D ambiguous. Germline assignment: CDR1 SGHRS and CDR2 YFSETQ. The CDR3 totals 13 residues. The germline V and J ends were trimmed by 4 bases and 8 bases, with 15 bases remaining between them. The CDR3, as DNA: TGCGCCAGCAGCGAACAACTCGGGTCGGAAGCTTTCTTT. Translating it yields CASSEQLGSEAFF.

This clone was counted a few times. The rearrangement links TRBV28 to TRBJ2-2; TRBD1 aligns across 7 bases. Per the germline V gene, CDR1 is MDHEN and CDR2 is SYDVKM. V lost 5 bases and J lost 9; bases outside the gene matches: 15. This CDR3 has 16 residues. CDR3 protein: CASSLTGDWDRRELFF. In DNA, the CDR3 is TGTGCCAGCAGTCTAACAGGGGATTGGGATCGGCGGGAGCTGTTTTTT. The variable domain in full, with the rest retrieved from reference TRBV28 and TRBJ2-2, is DVKVTQSSRYLVKRTGEKVFLECVQDMDHENMFWYRQDPGLGLRLIYFSYDVKMKEKGDIPEGYSVSREKKERFSLILESASTNQTSMYLCASSLTGDWDRRELFFGEGSRLTVL.

The V gene is TRBV5-4, the J gene TRBJ1-1; 7 positions match TRBD1. The germline CDR1 and CDR2 sequences are SGHNT and YYREEE (reference sequence). After removal of 6 bases from V and 1 base from J, the junction contained 9 bases not matched to a gene. The CDR3 runs 15 residues. CDR3 nucleotides: TGTGCCAGCAACTCCAAGGGACAGACGAACACTGAAGCTTTCTTT. It encodes CASNSKGQTNTEAFF.

The rearrangement uses TRBV6-1 and TRBJ2-7, with 7 positions matching TRBD1. Germline trimming cut 5 bases from V and 3 bases from J; bases unmatched to any gene: 7. This CDR3 has 14 residues. Germline CDR1 is MNHNS and CDR2 is SASEGT. The CDR3 DNA reads as TGTGCCAGCAGTTATGACAGGGCGGTCTACGAGCAGTACTTC. Translation: CASSYDRAVYEQYF.

The chain carries TRBV15 and TRBJ1-1; 9 positions agree with TRBD1. This CDR3 is built from 17 residues. Germline CDR1 reads LNHNV; CDR2 reads YYDKDF (reference sequence). J lost 10 bases, V lost 2 bases, and 17 bases had no gene match. Here the CDR3 DNA reads TGTGCCACCAGCAGAACCGGGTCGGACAGGGGAAAGGGGGCAGCTTTCTTT. Its protein is CATSRTGSDRGKGAAFF.

The chain is built from TRBV28 and TRBJ2-7; D possibly corresponds to TRBD2 (6 bases). The CDR3 length is 15 residues. CDR1 MDHEN and CDR2 SYDVKM come from the germline V gene. Trimming left V 5 bases short and J 6 bases short, with 20 bases between. This CDR3 reads CASSIRGLLASEQYF. In nucleotides, the CDR3 is TGTGCCAGCAGTATACGAGGGTTACTAGCTAGCGAGCAGTACTTC.

The CDR3 coding sequence is TGTGCCTGGAGCCCAGGGAGGCATCAGCCCCAGCATTTT. Translating gives CAWSPGRHQPQHF. This sequence joins TRBV30 and TRBJ1-5, with a tentative D call TRBD1 (5 bases). In germline, CDR1 is GTSNPN, CDR2 SVGIG (reference sequence). Trimming shortened V by 3 bases and J by 5 bases, and 11 bases separated the two germline ends. There are 13 residues in the CDR3.

The chain joins TRBV7-2 to TRBJ2-7; tentatively, D is TRBD2 (6 bases). Germline values: CDR1 SGHTA, CDR2 FQGNSA. V gave up 1 base and J gave up 2 bases, with 12 bases separating them. The CDR3 consists of 15 residues. DNA for the CDR3: TGTGCCAGCAGCTTAGGTCGCGGGACGACCTACGAGCAGTACTTC. Encoded protein: CASSLGRGTTYEQYF.

The chain recombines TRBV5-1 with TRBJ2-7, with 7 bases fitting TRBD2. From germline, CDR1 is SGHRS and CDR2 YFSETQ. This CDR3 contains 16 residues. The ends lost 4 bases at V and 0 bases at J; junction bases unmatched: 10. The CDR3 sequence is CASSPLAIAGSYEQYF. CDR3 DNA sequence: TGCGCCAGCAGCCCCTTGGCGATAGCGGGCTCCTACGAGCAGTACTTC.

A word on this clone: A much larger clone sits a single nucleotide away, making a read error possible. Other nucleotide sequences from this sample produce the same CDR3. For the CDR3, the DNA is TGTGCCACTTCGCAGGGGAGAGGGGATCGCCTAAACTACGGCTACACCTTC. The encoded protein is CATSQGRGDRLNYGYTF. The chain recombines TRBV27 with TRBJ1-2; D may be TRBD1 (6 bases). The CDR3 covers 17 residues. Germline assignment: CDR1 MNHEY and CDR2 SMNVEV (reference sequence).

The chain couples TRBV9 to TRBJ2-2; possible D gene TRBD1, 6 bases. Deletions cut 3 bases from V and 5 bases from J, with 14 bases between. The V gene's germline CDR1 is SGDLS and CDR2 YYNGEE. The CDR3 runs to 15 residues. The CDR3 protein is CASSAYSRGTGELFF. The CDR3 nucleotides are TGTGCCAGCAGCGCATACTCTAGGGGGACCGGGGAGCTGTTTTTT.

The chain joins TRBV15 to TRBJ2-5; no definite D call. This CDR3 contains 13 residues. From germline, CDR1 is LNHNV and CDR2 YYDKDF (reference sequence). V was pared by 3 bases and J by 4 bases, with 9 bases between. CDR3 bases: TGTGCCACCAGCAGCATAGGTCCAGAGACCCAGTACTTC. Protein: CATSSIGPETQYF.

The chain has TRBV30 and TRBJ1-1, with 9 nucleotides matching TRBD1. Germline V gene lookup returns CDR1 GTSNPN and CDR2 SVGIG (reference sequence). CDR3 length: 14 amino acids. J was trimmed by 3 bases and V by 2 bases; bases with no gene match: 4. The CDR3 reads CAWSSTGGHTEAFF. CDR3 DNA sequence: TGTGCCTGGAGTTCGACAGGGGGACACACTGAAGCTTTCTTT. Supplemented by reference TRBV30 and TRBJ1-1, the full variable domain reads SQTIHQWPATLVQPVGSPLSLECTVEGTSNPNLYWYRQAAGRGLQLLFYSVGIGQISSEVPQNLSASRPQDRQFILSSKKLLLSDSGFYLCAWSSTGGHTEAFFGQGTRLTVV.

This clone appeared a single time. This sequence joins TRBV7-9 and TRBJ2-7; 12 bases map to TRBD2. CDR1 is SEHNR and CDR2 is FQNEAQ in the germline V gene (reference sequence). J was trimmed by 4 bases and V by 5 bases; bases with no gene match: 3. The CDR3 has 14 residues. The CDR3 is CASSQGLAGYEQYF. DNA for the CDR3: TGTGCCAGCAGCCAAGGACTAGCGGGATACGAGCAGTACTTC.

This rearrangement joins TRBV5-4 to TRBJ2-7; TRBD2 might be the D (5 bases). The germline gives CDR1 SGHNT, CDR2 YYREEE (reference sequence). Trimming pared 4 bases from V and 2 bases from J, leaving 16 bases between. This CDR3 comprises 15 residues. The CDR3 region has the DNA TGTGCCAGCAGCCCCCTCCGGGGAACGACCTACGAGCAGTACTTC. Its translation: CASSPLRGTTYEQYF.

This chain joins TRBV5-1 and TRBJ1-2; 10 bases line up with TRBD1. The CDR3 extends over 15 amino acids. CDR1 is SGHRS and CDR2 is YFSETQ in the germline V gene. V gave up 0 bases and J gave up 3 bases; unmatched junction bases: 2. The CDR3, as DNA: TGCGCCAGCAGCTTGGGACAGGGGGCGGACTATGGCTACACCTTC. The encoded protein is CASSLGQGADYGYTF.

This chain uses TRBV2 with TRBJ1-5; D possibly corresponds to TRBD1 (5 bases). The V gene's germline CDR1 is SNHLY and CDR2 FYNNEI. The germline V and J ends were trimmed by 2 bases and 5 bases, with 10 bases remaining between them. This CDR3 comprises 14 residues. CDR3 bases: TGTGCCAGCAGTGAAACGGTAGGGGATCAGCCCCAGCATTTT. This encodes CASSETVGDQPQHF.

This clone was counted only a few times. In this CDR3 the conserved last residue, phenylalanine or tryptophan, is missing, so a read error is likely. No DNA is shown, since the ends of the CDR3 on it are uncertain; the CDR3 is the one TCRdb lists. The chain joins TRBV28 to TRBJ1-2. The CDR3 is made up of 9 amino acids, end residues included. Germline lookup yields CDR1 MDHEN and CDR2 SYDVKM. CDR3 region: CASRPRGPV.

The rearrangement uses TRBV9 and TRBJ2-7; perhaps TRBD1 as D (5 bases). Trimming removed 0 bases at V and 7 bases at J, with 14 bases between. CDR3 length: 14 amino acids. CDR1 SGDLS and CDR2 YYNGEE come from the germline V gene. DNA for the CDR3: TGTGCCAGCAGCGTAGGGAACAGGCATGAGGAGCAGTACTTC. Amino acids: CASSVGNRHEEQYF. The variable domain in full, completed from reference TRBV9 and TRBJ2-7, reads DSGVTQTPKHLITATGQRVTLRCSPRSGDLSVYWYQQSLDQGLQFLIQYYNGEERAKGNILERFSAQQFPDLHSELNLSSLELGDSALYFCASSVGNRHEEQYFGPGTRLTVT.

This clone was seen a few times. CDR3 nucleotide sequence: TGTGCCAGCAGTGAAGCCCTGACTAGCGGGGAGTTCTACGAGCAGTACTTC. This translates into CASSEALTSGEFYEQYF. The chain is built from TRBV6-1 and TRBJ2-7; 11 positions match TRBD2. The J segment lost 3 bases and the V segment lost 0 bases, leaving 7 bases of the junction unmatched. The CDR3 length is 17 residues. Germline CDR1 and CDR2: MNHNS and SASEGT.

This clone was counted once. The chain joins TRBV7-2 to TRBJ2-7; the match to TRBD2 covers 7 bases. J gave up 3 bases and V 1 base, and 6 bases lay outside the gene matches. Per the germline V gene, CDR1 is SGHTA and CDR2 is FQGNSA. The CDR3 runs 15 residues. CDR3: CASSLVGGSHYEQYF. The CDR3 DNA reads as TGTGCCAGCAGCTTAGTAGGCGGGAGCCACTACGAGCAGTACTTC.

The J gene is TRBJ1-5, the V gene TRBV18; 9 nucleotides line up with TRBD1. The CDR3 has 15 amino acids. The ends lost 3 bases at V and 6 bases at J; junction bases unmatched: 6. The germline V gene encodes CDR1 KGHSH and CDR2 LQKENI. The CDR3 loop is CASSPGQGTAQPQHF. CDR3 in DNA: TGTGCCAGCTCACCCGGACAGGGGACAGCTCAGCCCCAGCATTTT.

Worth noting for this clone: The same CDR3 arises from other DNA sequences in this sample as well. The rearrangement links TRBV5-6 to TRBJ2-7; tentatively, D is TRBD1 (7 bases). The germline V and J ends were trimmed by 4 bases and 6 bases, with 14 bases remaining between them. The CDR3 loop spans 13 amino acids. Per the germline V gene, CDR1 is SGHDT and CDR2 is YYEEEE. The CDR3 protein is CASSLYQGGEQYF. In DNA, the CDR3 is TGTGCCAGCAGCCTGTATCAGGGGGGCGAGCAGTACTTC.

This clone came up a few times. The J gene is TRBJ1-1, the V gene TRBV14; possible D gene TRBD1, 6 bases. Looked up from germline, CDR1 is SGHDN and CDR2 is FVKESK. The CDR3 is made up of 14 amino acids. V was trimmed by 1 base and J by 6 bases, leaving 12 bases between them. The CDR3 sequence is CASSQATGSSEAFF. In DNA form, the CDR3 reads TGTGCCAGCAGCCAAGCGACAGGCTCCTCTGAAGCTTTCTTT.

The chain combines TRBV30 with TRBJ2-5, with 7 positions matching TRBD2. This CDR3 spans 15 amino acids. The germline V gene encodes CDR1 GTSNPN and CDR2 SVGIG (reference sequence). The J segment lost 0 bases and the V segment lost 3 bases, leaving 7 bases of the junction unmatched. The CDR3 here is CAWSGGRGNQETQYF. CDR3 DNA: TGTGCCTGGAGCGGGGGGAGAGGCAACCAAGAGACCCAGTACTTC.

This clone was detected a few times. CDR3 coding DNA: TGTGCCAGCAGCCGAGACAGGTTTTACGAGCAGTACTTC. Its protein is CASSRDRFYEQYF. The V call is TRBV28, the J call TRBJ2-7; D is perhaps TRBD1 (6 bases). The length of the CDR3 is 13 residues. CDR1 MDHEN and CDR2 SYDVKM come from the germline V gene. V was shortened by 6 bases and J by 4 bases, with 13 bases between the two germline ends.